Listed below are T cell receptor beta chains from one sample, sequenced in a study of technical replicates of blood from a handful of donors. The table came from immunoSEQ multiplex PCR; TCRdb's copy has only in-frame clones and leaves some out. This table has tens of thousands of clones, approximately 96% appearing once. Sequencing was performed on T cells isolated from PBMCs. The receptors derive from a human donor in good health. Each CDR3 is given with its conserved first and last residue. D genes are given only for firm matches. Clone sizes are given selectively: once, few, many, or a class where the clone is expanded.

cdr3_aa cdr3_nt j_call d_call clone_size v_call
CASTGQGYNQPQHF TGTGCCAGCACCGGACAGGGATACAATCAGCCCCAGCATTTT TRBJ1-5 TRBD1 once TRBV28
CASSVPIGGGTSGNTIYF TGTGCCAGCAGCGTTCCTATAGGGGGAGGGACGTCTGGAAACACCATATATTTT TRBJ1-3 - - TRBV9
CASSLRTGGGEQYF TGTGCCAGCAGCTTAAGGACAGGGGGTGGAGAGCAGTACTTC TRBJ2-7 TRBD1 - TRBV7-9
CASSLAASVDGELFF TGCGCCAGCAGCTTGGCGGCTAGCGTGGACGGGGAGCTGTTTTTT TRBJ2-2 - - TRBV5-1
CASSYSGQGNEKLFF TGTGCCAGCAGTTACTCGGGACAGGGGAATGAAAAACTGTTTTTT TRBJ1-4 TRBD1 - TRBV6-5
CASSLLLAGTGELFF TGTGCCAGCAGTTTACTCCTAGCGGGAACCGGGGAGCTGTTTTTT TRBJ2-2 TRBD2 once TRBV28
CASRSHRGGDQPQHF TGTGCCAGCAGGTCCCACAGAGGCGGGGATCAGCCCCAGCATTTT TRBJ1-5 - - TRBV28
CASSLTAELYEQYF TGTGCCAGCAGTTTAACAGCGGAACTATACGAGCAGTACTTC TRBJ2-7 - - TRBV7-6
CASSATSGDTDTQYF TGTGCCAGCAGTGCTACTAGCGGGGACACAGATACGCAGTATTTT TRBJ2-3 TRBD2 - TRBV6-4
CASSTTGGGPGELFF TGTGCCAGCAGCACCACAGGGGGTGGACCCGGGGAGCTGTTTTTT TRBJ2-2 TRBD1 - TRBV5-4
CASSLSSDYNEQFF TGTGCCAGCAGTTTATCGTCAGACTACAATGAGCAGTTCTTC TRBJ2-1 - - TRBV28
CASSQGLAGGETQYF TGTGCCAGCAGCCAAGGACTAGCGGGAGGAGAGACCCAGTACTTC TRBJ2-5 TRBD2 - TRBV7-9
CAYSVNTGGAFF TGTGCCTACTCGGTCAATACTGGGGGGGCTTTCTTT TRBJ1-1 - - TRBV30
CASSAISGLLSSYEQYF TGTGCCAGCAGCGCAATCTCCGGACTCCTCAGCTCCTACGAGCAGTACTTC TRBJ2-7 - - TRBV7-9
CASSQFSSGGLETQYF TGCGCCAGCAGCCAATTCTCTAGCGGGGGTTTAGAGACCCAGTACTTC TRBJ2-5 TRBD2 - TRBV4-1
CASSSQYRDRVHGELFF TGTGCCAGCAGCTCCCAATACCGGGACAGGGTGCACGGGGAGCTGTTTTTT TRBJ2-2 TRBD1 - TRBV11-3
CASTTLLKTSGASTDTQYF TGTGCCAGCACCACGCTGTTGAAGACTAGCGGGGCTAGCACAGATACGCAGTATTTT TRBJ2-3 TRBD2 - TRBV28